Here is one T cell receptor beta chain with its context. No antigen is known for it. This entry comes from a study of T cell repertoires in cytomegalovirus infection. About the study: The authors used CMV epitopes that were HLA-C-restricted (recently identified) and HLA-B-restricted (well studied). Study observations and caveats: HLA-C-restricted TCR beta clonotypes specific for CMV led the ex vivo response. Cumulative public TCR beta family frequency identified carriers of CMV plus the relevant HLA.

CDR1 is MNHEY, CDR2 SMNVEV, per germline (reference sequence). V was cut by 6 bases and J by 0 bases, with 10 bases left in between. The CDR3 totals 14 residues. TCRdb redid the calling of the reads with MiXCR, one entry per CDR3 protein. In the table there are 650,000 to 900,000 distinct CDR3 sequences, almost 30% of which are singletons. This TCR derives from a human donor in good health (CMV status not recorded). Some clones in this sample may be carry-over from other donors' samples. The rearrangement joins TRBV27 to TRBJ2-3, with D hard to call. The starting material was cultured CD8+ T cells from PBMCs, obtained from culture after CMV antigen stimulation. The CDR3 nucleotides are TGTGCCAGCAGGGCACCTTATAGCACAGATACGCAGTATTTT. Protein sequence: CASRAPYSTDTQYF.